This T cell receptor beta chain comes out of a study of blood T cells in healthy people across ages. Next came a second PCR, run for roughly 6 to 11 cycles, which used a sample-barcoded 5' primer along with a J-beta primer mix. One entry per CDR3 protein, called by TCRdb with MiXCR from the 5' RACE reads. Among 450,000 to 600,000 distinct CDR3 sequences listed, over 25% were seen once. This clonotype was seen many times. Its antigen is not known. General study results and limits: Both higher diversity and more naive CD4+ cells marked long-lived donors when set against aged donors. PBMCs went unsorted, and a conclusive naive versus antigen-experienced comparison was therefore prevented.

This sample also appeared in a second study, on T cells of mothers and their children.

The TCR originated in a boy between 2 and 10 years old in good health. The specimen was blood.

This CDR3 is CASSGQGYPGNTIYF. CDR3 DNA sequence: TGTGCCAGCAGCGGACAGGGCTACCCTGGAAACACCATATATTTT. This chain joins TRBV7-9 and TRBJ1-3; 8 bases agree with TRBD1. Germline CDR1 reads SEHNR; CDR2 reads FQNEAQ (reference sequence). CDR3 size: 15 residues. Trimming took 5 bases from V and 2 from J; bases not matched to a gene: 5.